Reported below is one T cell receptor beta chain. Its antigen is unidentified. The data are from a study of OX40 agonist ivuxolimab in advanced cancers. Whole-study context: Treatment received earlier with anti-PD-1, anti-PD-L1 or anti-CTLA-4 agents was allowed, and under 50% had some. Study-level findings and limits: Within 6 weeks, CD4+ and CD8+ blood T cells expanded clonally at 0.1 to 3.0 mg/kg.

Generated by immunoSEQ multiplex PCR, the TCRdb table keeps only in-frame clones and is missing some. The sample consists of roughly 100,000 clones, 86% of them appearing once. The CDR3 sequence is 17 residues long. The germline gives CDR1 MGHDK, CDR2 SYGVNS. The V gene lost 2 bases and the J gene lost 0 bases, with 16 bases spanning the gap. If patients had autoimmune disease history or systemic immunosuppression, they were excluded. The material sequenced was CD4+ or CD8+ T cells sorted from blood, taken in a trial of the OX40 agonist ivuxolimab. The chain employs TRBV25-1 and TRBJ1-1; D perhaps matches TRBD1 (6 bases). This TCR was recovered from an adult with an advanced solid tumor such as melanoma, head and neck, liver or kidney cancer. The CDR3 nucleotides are TGTGCCAGCAGTGAAGGGAACAGGGTCGTTATGAACACTGAAGCTTTCTTT. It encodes CASSEGNRVVMNTEAFF.